A single TCR beta chain is shown here with its context. The antigen is not known. The data were taken from a study of CD8 T cells in Susac syndrome. Peripheral blood CD8+ and CD4+ T cells were profiled by TCR beta sequencing. The CD8+ and CD4+ T cells were negatively isolated, with the TEMRA cells enriched by FACS. RNA amounts of about 0.5 to 1 ug underwent reverse transcription with random hexamers. It was immunoSEQ multiplex PCR that amplified TCR beta CDR3 across 54 Vbeta and 13 Jbeta. TCRdb redid the calling of the immunoSEQ multiplex PCR reads with MiXCR, one entry per CDR3 protein. The sample holds about 130,000 distinct CDR3 sequences; about 95% are singletons and the top ten take 0.065% to 0.1%. The trim removed 3 bases at V and 5 bases at J, leaving 12 bases unmatched. The CDR3 extends over 15 amino acids. Germline V gene sequence: CDR1 DFQATT, CDR2 SNEGSKA (reference sequence). Study conclusions and caveats: The study recognized that the number of individuals in its TCR sequencing and HLA analysis was relatively small.

Sequences were obtained from CD4+ T cells from PBMCs. The clonotype comes from a human donor in good health. The chain carries TRBV20-1 and TRBJ2-7, with TRBD2 identical over 8 bases. CDR3 DNA sequence: TGCAGTGCTAGGGGCACTAGCGGCGACACCGACGAGCAGTACTTC. It yields the protein CSARGTSGDTDEQYF.